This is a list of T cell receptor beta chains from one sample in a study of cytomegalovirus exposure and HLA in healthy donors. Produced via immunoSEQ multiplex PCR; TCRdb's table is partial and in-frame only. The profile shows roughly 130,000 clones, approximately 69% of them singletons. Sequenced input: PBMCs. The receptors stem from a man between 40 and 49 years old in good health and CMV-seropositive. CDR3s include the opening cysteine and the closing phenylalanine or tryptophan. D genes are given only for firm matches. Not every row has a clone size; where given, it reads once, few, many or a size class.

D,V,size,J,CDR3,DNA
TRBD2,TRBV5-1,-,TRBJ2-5,CASSPGASGRGETQYF,TGCGCCAGCAGCCCTGGGGCTAGCGGGAGAGGGGAGACCCAGTACTTC
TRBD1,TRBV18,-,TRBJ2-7,CASSPRQQGTGRGEQYF,TGTGCCAGCTCACCGCGCCAGCAAGGGACAGGGAGGGGCGAGCAGTACTTC
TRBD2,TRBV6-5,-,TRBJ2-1,CASRDSGGGEQFF,TGTGCCAGCAGGGATAGCGGGGGGGGTGAGCAGTTCTTC
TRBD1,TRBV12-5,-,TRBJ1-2,CASGLALGTAGTF,TGTGCTAGTGGTTTGGCCCTCGGGACAGCCGGAACCTTC
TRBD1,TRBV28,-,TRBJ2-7,CASSSLGTGGYNSYEQYF,TGTGCCAGCAGCAGTTTGGGGACAGGTGGATACAACTCCTACGAGCAGTACTTC
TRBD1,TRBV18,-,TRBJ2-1,CASSQGQGINNEQFF,TGTGCCAGCTCACAAGGACAGGGGATAAACAATGAGCAGTTCTTC
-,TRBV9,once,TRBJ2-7,CASSVDPLRTPFEGEQYF,TGTGCCAGCAGCGTAGATCCCCTCCGCACCCCTTTTGAGGGCGAGCAGTACTTC
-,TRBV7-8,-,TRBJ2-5,CASSLSRDQETQYF,TGTGCCAGCAGCTTATCCAGGGACCAAGAGACCCAGTACTTC
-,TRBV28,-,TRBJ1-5,CASTEGAGSSNQPQHF,TGTGCCAGCACCGAAGGCGCAGGTAGTAGCAATCAGCCCCAGCATTTT
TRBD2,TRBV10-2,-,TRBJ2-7,CASSGDTGTSVSYEQYF,TGCGCCAGCAGTGGGGACACCGGGACTAGCGTCTCCTACGAGCAGTACTTC
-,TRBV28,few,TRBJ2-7,CASYQTRSHEQYF,TGTGCCAGCTATCAGACTAGATCACACGAGCAGTACTTC
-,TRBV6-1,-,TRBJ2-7,CASTPGQHYEQYF,TGTGCCAGCACCCCCGGACAGCACTACGAGCAGTACTTC
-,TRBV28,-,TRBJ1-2,CASSLRLGASYGYTF,TGTGCCAGCAGTTTACGTTTAGGGGCTTCCTATGGCTACACCTTC
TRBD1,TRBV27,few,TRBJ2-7,CASSVTGAEQYF,TGTGCCAGCAGTGTCACAGGGGCCGAGCAGTACTTC
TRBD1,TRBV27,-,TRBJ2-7,CASSSGTGGYEQYF,TGTGCCAGCAGTTCCGGGACAGGGGGCTACGAGCAGTACTTC
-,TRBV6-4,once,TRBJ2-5,CASSESPSRETQYF,TGTGCCAGCAGTGAGTCTCCTAGTCGAGAGACCCAGTACTTC
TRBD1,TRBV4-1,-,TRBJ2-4,CASSPGTGWDIQYF,TGCGCCAGCAGTCCCGGGACAGGGTGGGACATTCAGTACTTC
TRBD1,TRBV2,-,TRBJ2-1,CASSRDRVTINEQFF,TGTGCCAGCAGCCGGGACAGGGTAACTATCAATGAGCAGTTCTTC
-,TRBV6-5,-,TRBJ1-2,CASRPLHAYGYTF,TGTGCCAGCAGACCTTTACACGCCTATGGCTACACCTTC
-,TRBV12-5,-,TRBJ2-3,CASGLEPFDTQYF,TGTGCTAGTGGTTTGGAGCCTTTTGATACGCAGTATTTT
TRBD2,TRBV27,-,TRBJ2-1,CASSRRLTSGTYNEQFF,TGTGCCAGCAGCCGGCGGTTGACTAGCGGGACCTACAATGAGCAGTTCTTC
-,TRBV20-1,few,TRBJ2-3,CSASIDTQYF,TGCAGTGCTAGTATTGATACGCAGTATTTT
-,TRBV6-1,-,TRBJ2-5,CASSAGLVETQYF,TGTGCCAGCAGTGCAGGGCTGGTAGAGACCCAGTACTTC
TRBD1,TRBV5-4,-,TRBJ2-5,CASSSGTAFLQETQYF,TGTGCCAGCAGCTCCGGGACAGCCTTCCTCCAAGAGACCCAGTACTTC
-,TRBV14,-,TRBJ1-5,CASSQEAGANQPQHF,TGTGCCAGCAGCCAAGAAGCAGGGGCTAATCAGCCCCAGCATTTT
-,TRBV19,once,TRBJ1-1,CASSIIHYTEAFF,TGTGCCAGTAGTATAATCCATTACACTGAAGCTTTCTTT
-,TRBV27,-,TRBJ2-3,CASSLWQGISTDTQYF,TGTGCCAGCAGTTTATGGCAGGGGATTAGCACAGATACGCAGTATTTT
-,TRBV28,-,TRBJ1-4,CASTPSGGYNEKLFF,TGTGCCAGCACCCCCTCCGGGGGATATAATGAAAAACTGTTTTTT
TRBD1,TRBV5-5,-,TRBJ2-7,CASSSGTGGSYEQYF,TGTGCCAGCAGCTCCGGGACAGGGGGGTCGTACGAGCAGTACTTT
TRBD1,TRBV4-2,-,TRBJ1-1,CASSQRQGVNTEAFF,TGTGCCAGCAGCCAGCGACAGGGCGTGAACACTGAAGCTTTCTTT
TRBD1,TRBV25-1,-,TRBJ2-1,CAREKQGTYNEQFF,TGTGCCAGAGAAAAACAGGGGACCTACAATGAGCAGTTCTTC
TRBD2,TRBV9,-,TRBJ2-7,CASSVRAGGSYEQYF,TGTGCCAGCAGCGTGCGAGCGGGAGGGTCCTACGAGCAGTACTTC
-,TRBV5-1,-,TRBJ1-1,CASSLGGRTEAFF,TGCGCCAGCAGCTTGGGGGGGCGCACTGAAGCTTTCTTT
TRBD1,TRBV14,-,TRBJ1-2,CASSQGFRDRARNGDGYTF,TGTGCCAGCAGCCAAGGATTTCGGGACAGGGCTCGCAACGGCGATGGCTACACCTTC
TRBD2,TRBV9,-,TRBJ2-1,CASSPRAGGPNEQFF,TGTGCCAGCAGCCCCCGTGCGGGGGGGCCCAATGAGCAGTTCTTC
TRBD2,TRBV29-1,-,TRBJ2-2,CSVAGTSYPGELFF,TGCAGCGTTGCAGGGACTAGCTACCCCGGGGAGCTGTTTTTT
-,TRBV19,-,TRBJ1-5,CASSPGAGRGSGNQPQHF,TGTGCCAGTAGTCCCGGGGCGGGCAGGGGAAGTGGCAATCAGCCCCAGCATTTT
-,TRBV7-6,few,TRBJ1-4,CAVGQAGYEKLFF,TGTGCCGTAGGTCAGGCGGGTTATGAAAAACTGTTTTTT
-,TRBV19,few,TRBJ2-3,CASSIVMVRSSTDTQYF,TGTGCCAGTAGTATAGTAATGGTCAGATCTAGCACAGATACGCAGTATTTT
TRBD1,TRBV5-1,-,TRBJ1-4,CASSNSDRVWEKLFF,TGCGCCAGCAGCAACTCCGACAGGGTTTGGGAAAAACTGTTTTTT
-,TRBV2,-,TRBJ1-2,CASSTQGFHGYTF,TGTGCCAGCAGTACCCAGGGTTTTCATGGCTACACCTTC
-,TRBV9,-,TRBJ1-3,CASSVRGGDGNTIYF,TGTGCCAGCAGCGTACGAGGGGGGGACGGAAACACCATATATTTT
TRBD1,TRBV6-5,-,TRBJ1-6,CASSTDRLSPLHF,TGTGCCAGCAGTACGGACAGGCTTTCACCCCTCCACTTT
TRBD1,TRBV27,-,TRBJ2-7,CASSARQGYEQYF,TGTGCCAGCAGTGCCCGACAGGGCTACGAGCAGTACTTC
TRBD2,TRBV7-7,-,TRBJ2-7,CASSPGLAASYEQYF,TGTGCCAGCAGCCCGGGACTAGCGGCCTCCTACGAGCAGTACTTC
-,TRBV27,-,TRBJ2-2,CASRVLGSRVIAGELFF,TGTGCCAGCAGAGTCCTCGGGAGTAGAGTGATCGCCGGGGAGCTGTTTTTT
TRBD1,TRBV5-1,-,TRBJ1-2,CASSLGDRDYGYTF,TGCGCCAGCAGCTTGGGTGACAGGGACTATGGCTACACCTTC
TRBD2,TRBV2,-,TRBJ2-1,CATFLAGGSNEQFF,TGTGCCACCTTTCTAGCGGGAGGGTCGAATGAGCAGTTCTTC
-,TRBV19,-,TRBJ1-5,CASWVGAGKSSQPQHF,TGTGCCAGTTGGGTGGGGGCAGGGAAATCGTCTCAGCCCCAGCATTTT
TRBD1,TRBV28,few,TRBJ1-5,CASSLVGRGNNQPQHF,TGTGCCAGCAGTTTAGTCGGCAGGGGGAATAATCAGCCCCAGCATTTT
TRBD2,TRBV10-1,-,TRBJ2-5,CASSDPRGWLAGGPSQETQYF,TGCGCCAGCAGTGACCCTCGAGGTTGGCTAGCGGGAGGGCCATCTCAAGAGACCCAGTACTTC
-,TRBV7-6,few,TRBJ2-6,CASSLGGLSGANVLTF,TGTGCCAGCAGCTTAGGTGGACTCTCTGGGGCCAACGTCCTGACTTTC
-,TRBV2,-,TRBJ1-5,CASSRAGSNQPQHF,TGTGCCAGCAGCCGAGCAGGGAGCAATCAGCCCCAGCATTTT
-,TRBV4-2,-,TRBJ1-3,CASSQAGSLSGNTIYF,TGTGCCAGCAGCCAAGCTGGGAGCCTCTCTGGAAACACCATATATTTT
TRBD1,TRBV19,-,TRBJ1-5,CASMGNTGGASGNQPQHF,TGTGCCAGTATGGGTAACACAGGGGGAGCTTCGGGCAATCAGCCCCAGCATTTT
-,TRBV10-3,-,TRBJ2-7,CAISEGYAGQGWNEQYF,TGTGCCATCAGTGAGGGGTACGCCGGCCAGGGATGGAACGAGCAGTACTTC
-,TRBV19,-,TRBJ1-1,CATNPWGHEAFF,TGTGCCACCAACCCTTGGGGCCATGAAGCTTTCTTT
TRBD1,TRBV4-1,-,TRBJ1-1,CASSQLRTGSEAFF,TGCGCCAGCAGCCAGCTCCGGACAGGGTCTGAAGCTTTCTTT
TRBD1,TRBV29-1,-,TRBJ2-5,CSVGLGTGRKETQYF,TGCAGCGTTGGTCTCGGGACAGGGAGGAAAGAGACCCAGTACTTC
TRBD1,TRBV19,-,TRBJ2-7,CASSPRQGTYEQYF,TGTGCCAGTAGTCCCCGACAGGGAACCTACGAGCAGTACTTC